This T cell receptor (beta chain) was obtained from a study of T cells in Graves' hyperthyroidism and ophthalmopathy. Study-level points and caveats: Most thyroid clonotypes with frequency above 0.001 were detected in blood.

Amplification of TCR beta CDR3 regions was performed using RNA transcripts as template. HTBI primers were employed in a first-round RT-PCR of the TCR CDR3. TCRdb analysed the multiplex PCR reads with MiXCR anew, one entry per CDR3 protein. In the table there are approximately 200,000 distinct CDR3 sequences, approximately 20% of which are singletons. At least ten counts were recorded for this clonotype. Its specificity is unknown. This CDR3 spans 14 amino acids. V was shortened by 6 bases and J by 5 bases, with 16 bases between the two germline ends. Input material: blood. The origin of this receptor is a man aged 35-49 years with Graves' hyperthyroidism. This chain joins TRBV12-3 or TRBV12-4 and TRBJ2-5; D gene ambiguous. CDR3 sequence: CASRPTLVLETQYF. The DNA of the CDR3 is TGTGCCAGCAGACCTACCCTAGTGTTGGAGACCCAGTACTTC.